Shown below are 30 T cell receptor beta chains from a single sample sequenced in a study of T cell repertoires in cytomegalovirus infection. TCRdb recomputed calls from the reads with MiXCR, one row per CDR3 protein. The sample has some 700,000 distinct CDR3 sequences; 35% to 45% are singletons. Sequenced input: PBMCs. Receptors were obtained from a human donor in good health (CMV status not recorded). Some clones in this sample may be carry-over from other donors' samples.

V and J are TRBV7-2 and TRBJ2-1; TRBD2 agrees at 13 bases. Per the germline V gene, CDR1 is SGHTA and CDR2 is FQGNSA. This CDR3 comprises 15 residues. After removal of 7 bases from V and 9 bases from J, the junction contained 9 bases not matched to a gene. Here the CDR3 reads CASTLTSGGPGEQFF. DNA of the CDR3: TGTGCCAGCACCCTGACTAGCGGGGGGCCGGGTGAGCAGTTCTTC.

The chain combines TRBV7-9 with TRBJ1-5, with D hard to call. The germline V and J ends were trimmed by 5 bases and 1 base, with 9 bases remaining between them. CDR1 and CDR2 from the germline V gene are SEHNR and FQNEAQ (reference sequence). The CDR3 spans 14 residues. The CDR3 DNA reads TGTGCCAGCAGCACGACATACAGCAATCAGCCCCAGCATTTT. It encodes CASSTTYSNQPQHF. The whole variable domain, filled in from reference TRBV7-9 and TRBJ1-5, reads DTGVSQNPRHKITKRGQNVTFRCDPISEHNRLYWYRQTLGQGPEFLTYFQNEAQLEKSRLLSDRFSAERPKGSFSTLEIQRTEQGDSAMYLCASSTTYSNQPQHFGDGTRLSIL.

The rearrangement joins TRBV7-2 to TRBJ2-5, with D perhaps matching TRBD2 (6 bases). The length of the CDR3 is 15 residues. V dropped 1 base and J dropped 4 bases, with 13 bases sitting between them. The germline CDR1 and CDR2 sequences are SGHTA and FQGNSA. The CDR3 DNA sequence: TGTGCCAGCAGCTTAGAGCGGGTGCGGGGAGAGACCCAGTACTTC. It codes for CASSLERVRGETQYF.

At least ten counts were recorded for this clonotype. The gene calls are TRBV7-8 and TRBJ1-1; D is uncertain. The V and J ends lost 6 bases and 4 bases respectively, with 9 bases between them. Per germline, CDR1 SGHVS and CDR2 FQNEAQ. The CDR3 totals 12 residues. The CDR3 is CASSSLGTEAFF. CDR3 coding DNA: TGTGCCAGCAGTTCCCTTGGCACTGAAGCTTTCTTT.

In this sample, this clonotype turned up a few times. The chain combines TRBV28 with TRBJ2-7; 7 nucleotides agree with TRBD1. Unmatched junction bases numbered 16, after V lost 5 bases and J lost 6 bases. Germline loops: CDR1 MDHEN, CDR2 SYDVKM. The CDR3 covers 16 residues. The CDR3 DNA follows: TGTGCCAGCAGTCCTGTTTCGCAGGGGGTTCTAGGCGAGCAGTACTTC. Residues: CASSPVSQGVLGEQYF.

This clonotype showed up many times. The chain couples TRBV7-2 to TRBJ1-1; D not resolved. This CDR3 comprises 11 residues. Per germline, CDR1 SGHTA and CDR2 FQGNSA. Trimming stripped 5 bases from V and 2 bases from J, with 3 bases between. The CDR3 region has the DNA TGTGCCAGCAGCATCAACACTGAAGCTTTCTTT. Translation gives CASSINTEAFF.

This clonotype occurred a few times. The rearrangement links TRBV12-3 or TRBV12-4 to TRBJ2-1; no firm D call. The CDR3 runs to 16 residues. V shed 6 bases and J shed 0 bases, with 15 bases lying between them. CDR3: CASSAVGLSSYNEQFF. The CDR3 nucleotides read TGTGCCAGCAGCGCCGTCGGGCTCAGCTCCTACAATGAGCAGTTCTTC.

V is TRBV25-1 and J is TRBJ2-3; 7 bases map to TRBD1. The CDR3 is made up of 16 amino acids. Per germline, CDR1 MGHDK and CDR2 SYGVNS. V dropped 3 bases and J dropped 0; count of bases not matched to a gene: 6. The CDR3 DNA is TGTGCCAGCAGTGAGTCTACAGGGGAAAGCACAGATACGCAGTATTTT. As protein: CASSESTGESTDTQYF.

This sequence joins TRBV7-9 and TRBJ2-3; D call uncertain. Germline values: CDR1 SEHNR, CDR2 FQNEAQ (reference sequence). Deletions cut 2 bases from V and 5 bases from J, with 8 bases between. CDR3 length: 13 amino acids. The CDR3 DNA is TGTGCCAGCAGCTTACTTGGACGAGATACGCAGTATTTT. This translates into CASSLLGRDTQYF.

This chain connects TRBV5-1 to TRBJ2-7; D may be TRBD1 (5 bases). Between the trimmed V and J ends, which lost 0 bases and 1 base, there was a span of 20 bases. CDR3 length: 18 amino acids. Germline lookup yields CDR1 SGHRS and CDR2 YFSETQ. The CDR3 is CASSLELGSTAGSYEQYF. The CDR3 nucleotides are TGCGCCAGCAGCTTGGAATTGGGCTCGACAGCAGGGTCCTACGAGCAGTACTTC.

In its sample, this clonotype was seen a few times. The chain recombines TRBV20-1 with TRBJ2-7; D gene ambiguous. The V gene's germline CDR1 is DFQATT and CDR2 SNEGSKA (reference sequence). Trimming took 6 bases from V and 1 from J, leaving 4 bases between them. The CDR3 has 10 amino acids. CDR3 sequence: CSARSYEQYF. The CDR3 DNA is TGCAGTGCCCGATCCTACGAGCAGTACTTC.

The chain recombines TRBV13 with TRBJ1-4, with D perhaps TRBD1 (6 bases). The CDR3 sequence is 13 residues long. The germline gives CDR1 PRHDT, CDR2 FYEKMQ (reference sequence). Trimming pared 5 bases from V and 8 bases from J, leaving 12 bases between. CDR3 coding DNA: TGTGCCAGCAGCCCCCGACAGGAAGAAAAACTGTTTTTT. Amino acid sequence: CASSPRQEEKLFF.

The chain joins TRBV7-3 to TRBJ2-3; D possibly matches TRBD1 or TRBD2 (6 bases each). The CDR3 extends over 16 amino acids. Looked up from germline, CDR1 is SGHTA and CDR2 is FQGTGA. V lost 3 bases and J lost 4, with 17 bases in between. This CDR3 is CASSLTPGAEADTQYF. CDR3 in DNA: TGTGCCAGCAGCTTGACCCCGGGGGCCGAGGCAGATACGCAGTATTTT.

The genes are TRBV5-1 and TRBJ1-1; 7 bases fit TRBD1. Germline CDR1 is SGHRS and CDR2 is YFSETQ. V shed 0 bases and J 8 bases; nucleotides not matched to a gene: 4. The CDR3 totals 13 residues. The CDR3 region is CASSLEGRGEAFF. In nucleotides, the CDR3 is TGCGCCAGCAGCTTGGAAGGCAGGGGGGAAGCTTTCTTT. The full variable domain, its missing parts supplied by reference TRBV5-1 and TRBJ1-1, is KAGVTQTPRYLIKTRGQQVTLSCSPISGHRSVSWYQQTPGQGLQFLFEYFSETQRNKGNFPGRFSGRQFSNSRSEMNVSTLELGDSALYLCASSLEGRGEAFFGQGTRLTVV.

This clonotype was recorded many times. V is TRBV7-2 and J is TRBJ1-2; D not resolved. This CDR3 spans 16 amino acids. V lost 7 bases and J 3 bases, leaving 21 bases between the germline ends. CDR1 and CDR2 (germline): SGHTA, FQGNSA. CDR3 nucleotide sequence: TGTGCCAGCACCTCCGGAGGTGGGAGCGGATACTATGGCTACACCTTC. This codes for CASTSGGGSGYYGYTF.

The chain combines TRBV12-3 or TRBV12-4 with TRBJ2-3, with TRBD2 matching over 10 bases. Germline trimming cut 3 bases from V and 7 bases from J; bases unmatched to any gene: 7. CDR3 length: 15 amino acids. This CDR3 is CASSLSASGSNTQYF. CDR3 DNA: TGTGCCAGCAGTTTGTCGGCTAGCGGGAGTAATACGCAGTATTTT.

The chain has TRBV18 and TRBJ2-7, with 9 bases aligning to TRBD1. With 4 bases clipped from V and 0 bases from J, the junction kept 7 bases outside the gene matches. There are 16 residues in the CDR3. Germline CDR1 and CDR2: KGHSH and LQKENI. Here the CDR3 reads CASSQLDRGDSYEQYF. For the CDR3, the DNA is TGTGCCAGCTCACAACTAGACAGGGGGGACTCCTACGAGCAGTACTTC.

V usage is TRBV7-2 and J usage is TRBJ1-5; a possible D gene is TRBD1 (5 bases). The V gene's germline CDR1 is SGHTA and CDR2 FQGNSA. The germline V and J ends were trimmed by 0 bases and 4 bases, with 13 bases remaining between them. The CDR3 is made up of 16 amino acids. CDR3 DNA: TGTGCCAGCAGCTTAGCGGGACTCATGGCAAATCAGCCCCAGCATTTT. Its translation is CASSLAGLMANQPQHF.

CDR3 loop: CAISDLGGSSTGELFF. For the CDR3, the DNA is TGTGCCATCAGTGATCTGGGCGGGAGTAGTACCGGGGAGCTGTTTTTT. The chain links TRBV10-3 to TRBJ2-2, with 7 bases aligning to TRBD2. With V trimmed by 3 bases and J by 5 bases, 9 bases remained unmatched. The CDR3 has 16 residues. Germline CDR1 ENHRY, CDR2 SYGVKD.

This clonotype was observed many times. The rearrangement joins TRBV12-3 or TRBV12-4 to TRBJ2-7; 7 bases agree with TRBD1. J was trimmed by 6 bases and V by 6 bases; bases with no gene match: 5. The CDR3 spans 12 residues. CDR3 in DNA: TGTGCCAGCAGCAAGACAGGGCTCGAGCAGTACTTC. This translates into CASSKTGLEQYF.

This clonotype was recorded many times. The J gene is TRBJ1-3, the V gene TRBV28; the D gene is possibly TRBD1 (5 bases). The CDR3 spans 14 residues. In germline, CDR1 is MDHEN, CDR2 SYDVKM. The V and J ends lost 6 bases and 4 bases respectively, with 13 bases between them. CDR3: CASRGVGAGNTIYF. CDR3 nucleotide sequence: TGTGCCAGCAGGGGGGTAGGGGCCGGAAACACCATATATTTT.

The gene calls are TRBV28 and TRBJ2-1; 8 bases are shared with TRBD1. CDR3 length: 15 residues. The germline V gene has CDR1 MDHEN and CDR2 SYDVKM. The V gene end was trimmed by 7 bases and the J gene end by 6 bases; junction bases not matched to a gene: 11. CDR3 region: CASKTGQGRLNEQFF. The CDR3 DNA is TGTGCCAGCAAAACTGGACAGGGCCGGCTCAATGAGCAGTTCTTC.

The chain recombines TRBV27 with TRBJ2-7, with TRBD2 identical over 13 bases. Germline V CDR1 and CDR2: MNHEY, SMNVEV (reference sequence). The V gene end was trimmed by 4 bases and the J gene end by 6 bases; junction bases not matched to a gene: 3. The CDR3 totals 14 residues. Written as DNA, the CDR3 is TGTGCCAGCAGTTCAACTAGCGGGAGGGGCGAGCAGTACTTC. This translates into CASSSTSGRGEQYF.

This clonotype has only a few counts. The chain has TRBV12-3 or TRBV12-4 and TRBJ2-1, with 9 bases fitting TRBD1. The length of the CDR3 is 17 residues. Trimming took 5 bases from V and 4 from J; bases not matched to a gene: 12. The DNA of the CDR3 is TGTGCCAGCAGTCCGCCCCGGCGTGACAGGGGGTACAATGAGCAGTTCTTC. Translated, it gives CASSPPRRDRGYNEQFF.

Remarks on this clonotype: At one boundary the junction diverges from the germline segment, which might be a read error. The chain uses TRBV7-9 and TRBJ1-1, with 8 nucleotides matching TRBD1. Germline values: CDR1 SEHNR, CDR2 FQNEAQ (reference sequence). The CDR3 extends over 15 amino acids. The CDR3 DNA reads TGTTCCAGCAGCACAGGGGGGTTGGGATATGGTGAAGCTTTCTTT. Its translation is CSSSTGGLGYGEAFF.

This clonotype was seen a single time. A junction boundary mismatches the germline segment, possibly from a read error. CDR3 amino acids: CASSLASGSHLHF. The CDR3 DNA follows: TGTGCCAGCAGTTTGGCTTCAGGATCACACCTCCACTTT. The V gene is TRBV12-3 or TRBV12-4, the J gene TRBJ1-6; D not certain. The CDR3 is made up of 13 amino acids.

This clonotype was counted many times. The chain couples TRBV7-3 to TRBJ1-1, with D perhaps matching TRBD1 (6 bases). Germline V lookup: CDR1 SGHTA, CDR2 FQGTGA. Trimming stripped 4 bases from V and 1 base from J, with 13 bases between. The CDR3 runs to 15 residues. The CDR3 sequence: CASSSGLRGNTEAFF. The CDR3 DNA is TGTGCCAGCAGCTCGGGCCTCAGGGGGAACACTGAAGCTTTCTTT.

The genes are TRBV5-6 and TRBJ2-2, with 7 bases fitting TRBD1. The length of the CDR3 is 15 residues. Germline-derived CDR1 and CDR2 are SGHDT and YYEEEE. V lost 4 bases to trimming and J lost 0 bases; unmatched junction nucleotides: 3. The CDR3 DNA follows: TGTGCCAGCAGCCGAGGACAGGCGAACACCGGGGAGCTGTTTTTT. Amino acid sequence: CASSRGQANTGELFF.

The chain has TRBV23-1 and TRBJ1-1; a possible D gene is TRBD1 (5 bases). TRBV23-1 is assigned to the ORF class and has an uncertain function. Trimming shortened V by 3 bases and J by 5 bases, and 16 bases separated the two germline ends. CDR3 length equals 15 residues. CDR3 nucleotides: TGCGCCAGCAGTCATCCAGGACGGGGGAGGACTGAAGCTTTCTTT. This codes for CASSHPGRGRTEAFF.

Remarks on this clonotype: A read error is possible here, since a much larger clone lies one base away. J is TRBJ1-1 and V is TRBV11-2; D unresolved. The CDR3 runs 14 residues. Germline CDR1 SGHAT, CDR2 FQNNGV. V lost 0 bases, J lost 1 base, and 6 bases lay in between. The CDR3 DNA sequence: TGTGCCAGCAGCTTAGATTCAGGGAACACTGAAGCTTTCTTT. Its translation: CASSLDSGNTEAFF.